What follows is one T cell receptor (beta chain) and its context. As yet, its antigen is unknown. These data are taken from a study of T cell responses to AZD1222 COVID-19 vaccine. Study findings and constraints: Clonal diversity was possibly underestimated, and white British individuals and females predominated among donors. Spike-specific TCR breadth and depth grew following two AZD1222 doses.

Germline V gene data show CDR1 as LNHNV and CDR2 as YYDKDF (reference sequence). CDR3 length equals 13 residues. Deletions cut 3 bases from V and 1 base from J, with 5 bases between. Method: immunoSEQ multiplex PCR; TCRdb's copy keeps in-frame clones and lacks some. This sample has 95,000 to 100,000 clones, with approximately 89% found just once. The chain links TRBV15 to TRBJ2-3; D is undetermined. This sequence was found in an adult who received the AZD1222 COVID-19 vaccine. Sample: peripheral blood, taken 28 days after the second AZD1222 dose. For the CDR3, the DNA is TGTGCCACCAGCAGTGGGGGCACAGATACGCAGTATTTT. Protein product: CATSSGGTDTQYF.